This T cell receptor beta chain was found in a study of blood T cells in healthy people across ages. Germline values: CDR1 SGHKS, CDR2 YYEKEE (reference sequence). CDR3 length equals 13 residues. J gave up 5 bases and V 4 bases, and 5 bases lay outside the gene matches. This clonotype was counted once. Alongside a J-beta primer mix, a sample-barcoded 5' primer served in a second PCR lasting roughly 6 to 12 cycles. A single record per CDR3 protein comes from TCRdb applying MiXCR to the 5' RACE reads. Of about 1,600,000 distinct CDR3 sequences listed, approximately 38% are singletons. The sequence came from a woman aged 18 to 35 in good health. The J gene is TRBJ1-2, the V gene TRBV5-5; 7 bases agree with TRBD1. Sequencing was performed on blood. CDR3 loop: CASSMTGRYGYTF. CDR3 DNA sequence: TGTGCCAGCAGCATGACAGGGCGGTATGGCTACACCTTC.